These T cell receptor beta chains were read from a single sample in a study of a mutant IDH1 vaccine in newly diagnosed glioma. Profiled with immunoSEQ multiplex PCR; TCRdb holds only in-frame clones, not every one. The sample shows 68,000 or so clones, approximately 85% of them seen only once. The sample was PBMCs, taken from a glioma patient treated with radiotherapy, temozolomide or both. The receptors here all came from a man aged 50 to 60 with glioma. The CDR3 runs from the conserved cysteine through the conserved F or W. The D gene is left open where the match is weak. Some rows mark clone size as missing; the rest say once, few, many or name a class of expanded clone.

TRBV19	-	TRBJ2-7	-	TGTGCCAGTAGTATGGCACTAGGGGGGCTCTACGAGCAGTACTTC	CASSMALGGLYEQYF
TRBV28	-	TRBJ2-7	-	TGTGCCAGCAGTTTAATCGGGTACGAGCAGTACTTC	CASSLIGYEQYF
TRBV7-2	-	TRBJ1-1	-	TGTGCCAGCAGCGTGGGGACGGTGAACACTGAAGCTTTCTTT	CASSVGTVNTEAFF
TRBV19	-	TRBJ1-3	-	TGTGCCAGTAGTATAATGAGCTTCTCTGGAAACACCATATATTTT	CASSIMSFSGNTIYF
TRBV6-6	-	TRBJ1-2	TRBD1	TGTGCCAGCAGGTCGACAGGGCGGTCCTTTAACTATGGCTACACCTTC	CASRSTGRSFNYGYTF
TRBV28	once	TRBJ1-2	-	TGTGCCAGCAGTTTATTACTCGGCGTTCCCTATGGCTACACCTTC	CASSLLLGVPYGYTF
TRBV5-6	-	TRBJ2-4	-	TGTGCCAGCAGCTTGAGCCGATCGGGGTTCATTCAGTACTTC	CASSLSRSGFIQYF
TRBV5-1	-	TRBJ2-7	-	TGCGCCAGCAGCCGAGGGGGCGAGCAGTACTTC	CASSRGGEQYF
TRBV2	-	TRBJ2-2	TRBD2	TGTGCCAGCAGTGAACTAGCGGGGATGACCGGGGAGCTGTTTTTT	CASSELAGMTGELFF
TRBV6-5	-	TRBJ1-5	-	TGTGCCAGCCGAGGGCAGGTGAATCAGCCCCAGCATTTT	CASRGQVNQPQHF
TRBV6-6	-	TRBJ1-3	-	TGTGCCAGCATCACCGGGAGCTCTGGAAACACCATATATTTT	CASITGSSGNTIYF
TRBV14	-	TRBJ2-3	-	TGTGCCAGCAGCCAGAGCCCAGCGCGGACAGATACGCAGTATTTT	CASSQSPARTDTQYF
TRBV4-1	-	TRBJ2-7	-	TGCGCCAGCAGCCAAGATCCTAGTTATGGGGTCCACGAGCAGTACTTC	CASSQDPSYGVHEQYF
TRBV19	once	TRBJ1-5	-	TGTGCCAGTACCCCGGGCGATGGGATCAATAGCAATCAGCCCCAGCATTTT	CASTPGDGINSNQPQHF
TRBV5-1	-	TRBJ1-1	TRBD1	TGCGCCAGCAGCTTAAGGCCCAGGGGGGACACTGAAGCTTTCTTT	CASSLRPRGDTEAFF
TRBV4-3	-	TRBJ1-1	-	TGCGCCAGCAGCCGCGGCAGTATGAACACTGAAGCTTTCTTT	CASSRGSMNTEAFF
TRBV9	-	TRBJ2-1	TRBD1	TGTGCCAGCAGCCCAGGGGGCACGGGCTACAATGAGCAGTTCTTC	CASSPGGTGYNEQFF
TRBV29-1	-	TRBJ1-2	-	TGCAGCGTTCCAAGCCCAGGACCAACCTTAAACTATGGCTACACCTTC	CSVPSPGPTLNYGYTF
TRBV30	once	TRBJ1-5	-	TGTGCCTGGAGTGTCAGGGTGGGGGGCAATCAGCCCCAGCATTTT	CAWSVRVGGNQPQHF
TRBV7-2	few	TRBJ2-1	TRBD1	TGTGCCAGCAGCATCTGGACAGGGGGCAATGAGCAGTTCTTC	CASSIWTGGNEQFF
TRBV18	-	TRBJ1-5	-	TGTGCCAGCTCACCACCCGGGACATTGAGCAATCAGCCCCAGCATTTT	CASSPPGTLSNQPQHF
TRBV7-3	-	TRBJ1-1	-	TGTGCCAGCAGCCCAGGGCCTGCAATGAACACTGAAGCTTTCTTT	CASSPGPAMNTEAFF
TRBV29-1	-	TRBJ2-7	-	TGCAGCGTTAACCTCCAAACCGGGACGGTCCCCTACGAGCAGTACTTC	CSVNLQTGTVPYEQYF
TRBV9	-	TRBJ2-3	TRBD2	TGTGCCAGCAGCGGACTAGCGGGGGGTACAGATACGCAGTATTTT	CASSGLAGGTDTQYF
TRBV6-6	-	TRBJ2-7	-	TGTGCCAGCAGTTACTTCAGGGAAGATTCCTCCTACGAGCAGTACTTC	CASSYFREDSSYEQYF
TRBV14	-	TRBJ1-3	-	TGTGCCAGCAGCCAAGCTTGGACCTCTGGAAACACCATATATTTT	CASSQAWTSGNTIYF